These 21 T cell receptor beta chains were all obtained from the same sample, sequenced in a study of response to subunit inactivated influenza vaccine. Using its own MiXCR run on the RT-PCR reads, TCRdb lists one record per CDR3 protein. The data show some 850,000 distinct CDR3 sequences, around a sixth seen once. Sequenced here: PBMCs from blood, sampled roughly 5 days after vaccination. Receptors originate from a man aged 45-65 years who received an inactivated influenza vaccine.

About this clonotype: It may be a read error: a sequence one base away is much more abundant. The chain joins TRBV20-1 to TRBJ2-3; D may match TRBD1 or TRBD2 (5 bases each). Trimming took 6 bases from V and 4 from J, leaving 17 bases between them. This CDR3 spans 14 amino acids. Germline CDR1 and CDR2: DFQATT and SNEGSKA (reference sequence). Written as DNA, the CDR3 is TGCAGTGCATCGGCCGGGGCCAGCTCAGATACGCAGTATTTT. Its protein is CSASAGASSDTQYF.

This clonotype was picked up a small number of times. The V gene is TRBV4-3, the J gene TRBJ2-3; the match to TRBD1 covers 7 bases. J gave up 0 bases and V 4 bases, and 13 bases lay outside the gene matches. The V gene's germline CDR1 is LGHNA and CDR2 YSLEER. The CDR3 spans 18 residues. The CDR3 sequence is CASSRQGMNGPSTDTQYF. CDR3 bases: TGCGCCAGCAGCCGACAGGGTATGAACGGACCTAGCACAGATACGCAGTATTTT.

The J gene is TRBJ1-1, the V gene TRBV7-9; D is uncertain. Germline assignment: CDR1 SEHNR and CDR2 FQNEAQ (reference sequence). With 1 base removed from V and 3 bases from J, the gap between germline ends came to 12 bases. CDR3 length equals 15 residues. The CDR3 protein is CASSLGVGVDTEAFF. Here the CDR3 DNA reads TGTGCCAGCAGCTTAGGAGTTGGAGTAGACACTGAAGCTTTCTTT.

In this sample, this clonotype turned up many times. The chain recombines TRBV6-1 with TRBJ2-7, with a possible D match to TRBD2 (6 bases). The germline V gene encodes CDR1 MNHNS and CDR2 SASEGT. With 5 bases removed from V and 0 bases from J, the gap between germline ends came to 17 bases. The CDR3 is 16 residues long. The CDR3 bases are TGTGCCAGCAGTCCGCCTGGGCGGAGGGCCTCCTACGAGCAGTACTTC. Encoded protein: CASSPPGRRASYEQYF.

This clonotype was seen a handful of times. The chain carries TRBV20-1 and TRBJ1-2; the D gene is possibly TRBD1 (6 bases). CDR1 is DFQATT and CDR2 is SNEGSKA in the germline V gene (reference sequence). Between the trimmed V and J ends, which lost 6 bases and 1 base, there was a span of 15 bases. This CDR3 is 14 amino acids long. This CDR3 reads CSASGTTINYGYTF. The CDR3 region has the DNA TGCAGTGCAAGTGGGACAACGATTAACTATGGCTACACCTTC.

This clonotype was detected many times. The J gene is TRBJ2-7, the V gene TRBV20-1; 9 nucleotides line up with TRBD2. This CDR3 has 13 amino acids. Germline trimming cut 3 bases from V and 3 bases from J; bases unmatched to any gene: 3. Germline V gives CDR1 DFQATT, CDR2 SNEGSKA (reference sequence). CDR3 region: CSASPSGNYEQYF. The CDR3 bases are TGCAGTGCTAGCCCTAGCGGGAACTACGAGCAGTACTTC.

This chain joins TRBV12-3 or TRBV12-4 and TRBJ2-2, with TRBD2 matching 9 bases. The CDR3 has 15 residues. The V segment lost 6 bases and the J segment 6 bases; nucleotides outside the gene matches: 8. The CDR3, as DNA: TGTGCCAGCAGCCCTCGGCGGGGGGGCGCCGGGGAGCTGTTTTTT. Translating gives CASSPRRGGAGELFF.

CDR3 sequence reads: CAWSVSSGGQRRAQETQYF. In DNA, the CDR3 is TGTGCCTGGAGTGTGAGTAGCGGGGGTCAACGAAGGGCCCAAGAGACCCAGTACTTC. The chain joins TRBV30 to TRBJ2-5; 9 bases agree with TRBD2. V lost 0 bases and J lost 1; bases outside the gene matches: 15. Germline values: CDR1 GTSNPN, CDR2 SVGIG (reference sequence). The CDR3 runs to 19 residues. Full variable domain (remainder filled in from reference TRBV30 and TRBJ2-5): SQTIHQWPATLVQPVGSPLSLECTVEGTSNPNLYWYRQAAGRGLQLLFYSVGIGQISSEVPQNLSASRPQDRQFILSSKKLLLSDSGFYLCAWSVSSGGQRRAQETQYFGPGTRLLVL.

This clonotype was seen ten or more times. The chain carries TRBV5-1 and TRBJ2-7, with 7 bases fitting TRBD1. V dropped 4 bases and J dropped 1; count of bases not matched to a gene: 8. The CDR3 sequence is 15 residues long. Germline CDR1 and CDR2: SGHRS and YFSETQ. CDR3 DNA: TGCGCCAGCAGCCCGGAGGACAGGCCATCCTACGAGCAGTACTTC. Its protein is CASSPEDRPSYEQYF.

The J gene is TRBJ2-7, the V gene TRBV11-2; 8 bases map to TRBD2. The CDR3 totals 15 residues. CDR1 is SGHAT and CDR2 is FQNNGV in the germline V gene. The trim removed 5 bases at V and 4 bases at J, leaving 10 bases unmatched. The CDR3 DNA sequence: TGTGCCAGCAGCCAGGGACTAGTGGCAACTTACGAGCAGTACTTC. Protein product: CASSQGLVATYEQYF. Full variable domain (remainder filled in from reference TRBV11-2 and TRBJ2-7): EAGVAQSPRYKIIEKRQSVAFWCNPISGHATLYWYQQILGQGPKLLIQFQNNGVVDDSQLPKDRFSAERLKGVDSTLKIQPAKLEDSAVYLCASSQGLVATYEQYFGPGTRLTVT.

The chain combines TRBV7-2 with TRBJ2-7, with D perhaps TRBD2 (6 bases). Germline lookup yields CDR1 SGHTA and CDR2 FQGNSA. V lost 3 bases and J 2 bases, leaving 14 bases between the germline ends. This CDR3 region has 15 residues. Written as DNA, the CDR3 is TGTGCCAGCAGCTTTTTAGCGGAACGAACCTACGAGCAGTACTTC. Its protein is CASSFLAERTYEQYF. Full variable domain (missing parts from reference TRBV7-2 and TRBJ2-7): GAGVSQSPSNKVTEKGKDVELRCDPISGHTALYWYRQSLGQGLEFLIYFQGNSAPDKSGLPSDRFSAERTGGSVSTLTIQRTQQEDSAVYLCASSFLAERTYEQYFGPGTRLTVT.

In its sample, this clonotype was seen a few times. This chain uses TRBV4-1 with TRBJ2-5; TRBD1 is a possible D gene (5 bases). The CDR3 has 14 residues. The V end lost 0 bases, the J end lost 13 bases, and 18 bases lay between the germline ends. The germline CDR1 and CDR2 sequences are MGHRA and YSYEKL. CDR3 coding DNA: TGCGCCAGCAGCCAAGACGTAGGGCTAGGGGTTCGGTACTTC. It translates to CASSQDVGLGVRYF.

This clonotype appeared a few times. The CDR3: CASSLGHRGNIQYF. As DNA, the CDR3 is TGTGCCAGCAGTTTAGGTCACAGGGGGAACATTCAGTACTTC. The V and J genes are TRBV12-3 or TRBV12-4 and TRBJ2-4; 8 bases are a match to TRBD1. With V trimmed by 1 base and J by 7 bases, 3 bases remained unmatched. The CDR3 spans 14 residues.

This clonotype was seen a handful of times. The chain employs TRBV4-2 and TRBJ2-3; tentative D call: TRBD2 (5 bases). Trimming stripped 5 bases from V and 5 bases from J, with 11 bases between. Germline V gene data show CDR1 as LGHNA and CDR2 as YNFKEQ. This CDR3 comprises 13 residues. CDR3 sequence (DNA): TGTGCCAGCAGCACCCCGGCGGGAGATACGCAGTATTTT. Translation: CASSTPAGDTQYF.

The rearrangement joins TRBV6-1 to TRBJ1-5, with D uncertain. Germline lookup yields CDR1 MNHNS and CDR2 SASEGT. V lost 4 bases to trimming and J lost 7 bases, with 14 bases between them. This CDR3 comprises 14 residues. CDR3 sequence: CASSVREGGQPQHF. The CDR3 nucleotides are TGTGCCAGCAGTGTCCGGGAAGGAGGCCAGCCCCAGCATTTT.

The chain is built from TRBV7-2 and TRBJ2-7; D is perhaps TRBD1 (6 bases). Trimming removed 5 bases from V and 0 bases from J, with 14 bases in between. CDR3 length: 15 residues. Per the germline V gene, CDR1 is SGHTA and CDR2 is FQGNSA. The CDR3 loop is CASSPRRTVSYEQYF. CDR3 coding DNA: TGTGCCAGCAGCCCCCGGCGGACAGTCTCCTACGAGCAGTACTTC.

Only one count was recorded for this clonotype. The junction departs from the called germline gene at one end, perhaps through a read error. V gene TRBV7-9 combines with J gene TRBJ1-1; D is ambiguous. Germline V CDR1 and CDR2: SEHNR, FQNEAQ (reference sequence). The CDR3 covers 15 residues. The CDR3 DNA reads as TGTTCCAGCAGCTTAGTTAGAGGGTCCGGCACTGAAGCTTTCTTT. Translating gives CSSSLVRGSGTEAFF.

Written as DNA, the CDR3 is TGTGCCAGCAGCTCAGGGGAGAGGACCGGGGAGCTGTTTTTT. This gives the protein CASSSGERTGELFF. The chain links TRBV5-6 to TRBJ2-2; possibly TRBD1 for D (6 bases). The CDR3 runs 14 residues. Trimming removed 3 bases from V and 5 bases from J, with 11 bases in between. The germline CDR1 and CDR2 sequences are SGHDT and YYEEEE.

The chain uses TRBV7-9 and TRBJ2-3, with a weak D call TRBD1 (6 bases). This CDR3 has 15 residues. Trimming took 2 bases from V and 4 from J, leaving 13 bases between them. Germline V gene data show CDR1 as SEHNR and CDR2 as FQNEAQ (reference sequence). The CDR3 region is CASSLTGSLADTQYF. In DNA form, the CDR3 reads TGTGCCAGCAGCTTAACAGGGTCATTGGCAGATACGCAGTATTTT.

This clonotype appeared many times. V is TRBV7-2 and J is TRBJ2-7; weak D call: TRBD2 (6 bases). V shed 3 bases and J shed 4 bases, with 10 bases lying between them. This CDR3 is built from 13 residues. Germline-derived CDR1 and CDR2 are SGHTA and FQGNSA. This chain's CDR3 is CASSLGLLYEQYF. Here the CDR3 DNA reads TGTGCCAGCAGCTTGGGACTTCTGTACGAGCAGTACTTC.

This clonotype showed up just a few times. The CDR3 loop reads CASSVASGFSYEWQYF. CDR3 bases: TGTGCCAGCAGCGTGGCTAGCGGGTTCTCCTACGAGTGGCAGTACTTC. The chain combines TRBV9 with TRBJ2-7, with 8 bases identical to TRBD2. Germline V gives CDR1 SGDLS, CDR2 YYNGEE. There are 16 residues in the CDR3. V gave up 2 bases and J gave up 9 bases; unmatched junction bases: 16.